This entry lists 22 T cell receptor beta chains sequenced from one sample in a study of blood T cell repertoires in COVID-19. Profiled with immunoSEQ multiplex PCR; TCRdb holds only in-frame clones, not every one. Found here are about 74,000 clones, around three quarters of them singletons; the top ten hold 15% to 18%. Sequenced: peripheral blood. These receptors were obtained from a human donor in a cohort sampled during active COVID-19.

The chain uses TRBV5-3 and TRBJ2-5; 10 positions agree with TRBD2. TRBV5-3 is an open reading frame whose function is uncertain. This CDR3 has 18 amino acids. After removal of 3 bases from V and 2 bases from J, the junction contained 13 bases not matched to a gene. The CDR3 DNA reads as TGTGCCAGAAGCTATGATAGCGGGAGGCCCCCCCTGCAAGAGACCCAGTACTTC. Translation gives CARSYDSGRPPLQETQYF.

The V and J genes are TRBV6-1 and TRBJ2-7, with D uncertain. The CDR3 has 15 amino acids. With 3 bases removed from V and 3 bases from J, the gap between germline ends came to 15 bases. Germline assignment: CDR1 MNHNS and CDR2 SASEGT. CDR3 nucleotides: TGTGCCAGCAGTGAGACCGGGTCCCCGGTCTACGAGCAGTACTTC. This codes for CASSETGSPVYEQYF.

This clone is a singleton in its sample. The CDR3 region is CASSQFGENTEAFF. In nucleotides, the CDR3 is TGTGCCAGCAGCCAATTCGGGGAGAACACTGAAGCTTTCTTT. The chain uses TRBV3-1 (or the pseudogene TRBV3-2) and TRBJ1-1; no definite D call. V shed 2 bases and J shed 1 base, with 8 bases lying between them. The CDR3 covers 14 residues. In germline, CDR1 is LGHDT, CDR2 YNNKEL (reference sequence).

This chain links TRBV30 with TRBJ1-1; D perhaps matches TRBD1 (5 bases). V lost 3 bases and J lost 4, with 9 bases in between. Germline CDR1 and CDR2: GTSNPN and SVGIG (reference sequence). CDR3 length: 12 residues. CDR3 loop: CAWSPGPTEAFF. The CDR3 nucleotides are TGTGCCTGGAGCCCAGGGCCCACTGAAGCTTTCTTT.

CDR3 amino acids: CASSQVAGTLGGNTIYF. As DNA, the CDR3 is TGCGCCAGCAGCCAAGTCGCAGGTACATTGGGCGGAAACACCATATATTTT. The chain couples TRBV4-1 to TRBJ1-3, with D uncertain. CDR3 length: 17 amino acids. V dropped 1 base and J dropped 4 bases, with 17 bases sitting between them. Germline values: CDR1 MGHRA, CDR2 YSYEKL.

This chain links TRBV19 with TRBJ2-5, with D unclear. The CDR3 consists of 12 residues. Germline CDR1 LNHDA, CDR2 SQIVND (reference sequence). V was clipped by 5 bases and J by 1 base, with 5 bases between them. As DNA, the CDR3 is TGTGCCAGTAGTGCAGGCCAAGAGACCCAGTACTTC. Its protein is CASSAGQETQYF. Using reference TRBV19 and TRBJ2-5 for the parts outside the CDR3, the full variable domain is DGGITQSPKYLFRKEGQNVTLSCEQNLNHDAMYWYRQDPGQGLRLIYYSQIVNDFQKGDIAEGYSVSREKKESFPLTVTSAQKNPTAFYLCASSAGQETQYFGPGTRLLVL.

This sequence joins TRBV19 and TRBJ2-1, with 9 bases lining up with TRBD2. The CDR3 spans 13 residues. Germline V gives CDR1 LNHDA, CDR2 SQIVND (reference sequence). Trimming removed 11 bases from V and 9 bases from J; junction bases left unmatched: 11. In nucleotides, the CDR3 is TGTGCCTCTGGGTATAGCGGGAGCGCTGAGCAGTTCTTC. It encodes CASGYSGSAEQFF.

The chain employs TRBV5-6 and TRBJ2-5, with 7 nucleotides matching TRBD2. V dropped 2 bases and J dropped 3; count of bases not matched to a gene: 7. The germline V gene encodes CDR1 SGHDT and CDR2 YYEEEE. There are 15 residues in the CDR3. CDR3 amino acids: CASSFQGLGEETQYF. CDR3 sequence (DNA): TGTGCCAGCAGCTTCCAAGGACTAGGCGAAGAGACCCAGTACTTC.

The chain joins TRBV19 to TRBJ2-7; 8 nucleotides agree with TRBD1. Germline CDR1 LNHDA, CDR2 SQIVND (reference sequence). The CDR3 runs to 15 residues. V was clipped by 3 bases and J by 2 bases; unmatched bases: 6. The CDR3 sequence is CASSIQGASAYEQYF. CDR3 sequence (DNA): TGTGCCAGTAGTATCCAGGGGGCTAGCGCCTACGAGCAGTACTTC. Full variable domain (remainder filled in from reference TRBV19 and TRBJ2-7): DGGITQSPKYLFRKEGQNVTLSCEQNLNHDAMYWYRQDPGQGLRLIYYSQIVNDFQKGDIAEGYSVSREKKESFPLTVTSAQKNPTAFYLCASSIQGASAYEQYFGPGTRLTVT.

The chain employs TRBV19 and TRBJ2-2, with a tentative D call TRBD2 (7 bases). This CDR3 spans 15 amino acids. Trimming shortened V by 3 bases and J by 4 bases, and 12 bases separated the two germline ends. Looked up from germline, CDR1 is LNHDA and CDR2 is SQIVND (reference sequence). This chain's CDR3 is CASSIAGARTGELFF. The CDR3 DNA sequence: TGTGCCAGTAGTATTGCGGGGGCGCGCACCGGGGAGCTGTTTTTT.

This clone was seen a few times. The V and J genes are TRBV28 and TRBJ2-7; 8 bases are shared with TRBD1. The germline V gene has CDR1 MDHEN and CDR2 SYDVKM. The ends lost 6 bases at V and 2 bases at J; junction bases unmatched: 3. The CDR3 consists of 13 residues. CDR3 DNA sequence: TGTGCCAGCAGCCAACAGGGGGCCTACGAGCAGTACTTC. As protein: CASSQQGAYEQYF.

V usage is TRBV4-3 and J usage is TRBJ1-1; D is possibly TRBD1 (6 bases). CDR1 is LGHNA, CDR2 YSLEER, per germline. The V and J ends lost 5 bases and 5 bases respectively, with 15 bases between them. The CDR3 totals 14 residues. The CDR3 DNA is TGCGCCAGCAGCGCAACAGGGAGTGTAACTGAAGCTTTCTTT. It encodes CASSATGSVTEAFF.

Written as DNA, the CDR3 is TGTGCCTGGAGAAGGACTAGCGGGAGGTACGAGCAGTACTTC. It yields the protein CAWRRTSGRYEQYF. This rearrangement joins TRBV30 to TRBJ2-7; 14 nucleotides agree with TRBD2. CDR1 is GTSNPN, CDR2 SVGIG, per germline (reference sequence). The CDR3 consists of 14 residues. Germline trimming cut 3 bases from V and 4 bases from J; bases unmatched to any gene: 2.

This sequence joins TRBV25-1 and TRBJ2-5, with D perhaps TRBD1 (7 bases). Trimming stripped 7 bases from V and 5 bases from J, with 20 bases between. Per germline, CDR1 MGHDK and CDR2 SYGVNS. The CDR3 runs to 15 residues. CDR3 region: CASTTLRPGGETQYF. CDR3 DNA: TGTGCCAGCACCACGCTCCGGCCAGGGGGGGAGACCCAGTACTTC.

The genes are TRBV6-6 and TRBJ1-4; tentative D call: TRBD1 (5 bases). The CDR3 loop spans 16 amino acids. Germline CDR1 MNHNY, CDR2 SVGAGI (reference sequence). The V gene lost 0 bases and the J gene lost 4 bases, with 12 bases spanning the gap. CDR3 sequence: CASSYSQGAHNEKLFF. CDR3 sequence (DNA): TGTGCCAGCAGTTACTCCCAAGGGGCTCATAATGAAAAACTGTTTTTT.

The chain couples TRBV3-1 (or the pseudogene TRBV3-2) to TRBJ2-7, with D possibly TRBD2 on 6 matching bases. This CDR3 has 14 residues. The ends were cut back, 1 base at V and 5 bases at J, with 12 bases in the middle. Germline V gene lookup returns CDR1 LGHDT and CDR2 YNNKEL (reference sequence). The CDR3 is CASSQAGGLDEQYF. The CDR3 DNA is TGTGCCAGCAGCCAAGCCGGGGGTCTAGACGAGCAGTACTTC.

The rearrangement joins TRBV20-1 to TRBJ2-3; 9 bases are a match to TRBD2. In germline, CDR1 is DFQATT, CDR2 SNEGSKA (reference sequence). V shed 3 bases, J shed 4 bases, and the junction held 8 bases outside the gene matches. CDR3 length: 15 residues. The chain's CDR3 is CSASVSGSESDTQYF. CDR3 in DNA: TGCAGTGCTAGTGTTAGCGGGAGCGAGTCAGATACGCAGTATTTT.

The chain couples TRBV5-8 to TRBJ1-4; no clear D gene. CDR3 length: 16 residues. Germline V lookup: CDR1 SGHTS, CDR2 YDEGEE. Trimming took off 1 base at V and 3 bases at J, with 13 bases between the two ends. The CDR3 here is CASSLLSGYSNEKLFF. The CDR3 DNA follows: TGTGCCAGCAGCTTGTTGTCAGGTTATTCTAATGAAAAACTGTTTTTT.

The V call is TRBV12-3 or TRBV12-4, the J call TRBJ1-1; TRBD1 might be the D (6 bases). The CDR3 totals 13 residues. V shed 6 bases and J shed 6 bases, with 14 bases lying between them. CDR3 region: CASSQSRTAEAFF. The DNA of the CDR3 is TGTGCCAGCAGCCAGAGTCGGACAGCTGAAGCTTTCTTT.

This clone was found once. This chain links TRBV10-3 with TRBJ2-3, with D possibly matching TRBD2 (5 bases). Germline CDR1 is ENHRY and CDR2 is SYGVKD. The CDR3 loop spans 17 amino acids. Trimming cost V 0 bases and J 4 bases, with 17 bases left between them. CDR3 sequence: CAISESSLAGISDTQYF. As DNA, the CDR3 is TGTGCCATCAGTGAGTCGAGCCTAGCCGGGATATCAGATACGCAGTATTTT.

CDR3 bases: TGTGCCAGCAGCTTGATAGCTGAATCTAACTATGGCTACACCTTC. This codes for CASSLIAESNYGYTF. V is TRBV5-4 and J is TRBJ1-2; no reliable D call. CDR3 length: 15 residues. The V and J ends lost 1 base and 0 bases respectively, with 10 bases between them. Germline CDR1 is SGHNT and CDR2 is YYREEE (reference sequence).

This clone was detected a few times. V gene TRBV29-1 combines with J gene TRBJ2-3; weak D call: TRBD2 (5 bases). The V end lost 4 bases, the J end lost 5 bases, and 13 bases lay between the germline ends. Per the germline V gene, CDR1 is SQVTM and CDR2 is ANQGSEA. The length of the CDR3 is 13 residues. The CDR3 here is CSVVDGMEDTQYF. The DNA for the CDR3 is TGCAGCGTTGTTGACGGGATGGAAGATACGCAGTATTTT.